This T cell receptor beta chain was sequenced in a study of cytomegalovirus exposure and HLA in healthy donors. Study conclusions and caveats: Testing in vitro showed a few CMV-associated chains specific for CMV antigens. Reported results showed that the classifier diagnosed cytomegalovirus status with high specificity and sensitivity. The study flagged around 160 TCR beta chains as cytomegalovirus-associated.

Sequenced by immunoSEQ multiplex PCR; TCRdb stores in-frame clones only, minus some. The data show about 110,000 clones, with about 85% seen just once and 3% held by the top ten. Germline-derived CDR1 and CDR2 are MRHNA and SNTAGT. The CDR3 consists of 13 residues. V was trimmed by 3 bases and J by 10 bases, leaving 15 bases between them. A word on this clone: Antigen unknown.

The donors were part of the validation cohort, which consisted of more than 90 subjects and was separate from the first cohort of around 620 subjects. The receptor's source is a woman in her late teens or twenties in good health and CMV-seronegative. Input material: PBMCs. V and J are TRBV6-4 and TRBJ1-2, with a tentative D call TRBD1 (6 bases). The CDR3 coding sequence is TGTGCCAGCAGTGAACTTATGGGGGGGGCCTACACCTTC. This sequence encodes CASSELMGGAYTF.